These 8 T cell receptor beta chains were sequenced from one sample in a study of blood T cell repertoires in COVID-19. The assay was immunoSEQ multiplex PCR, and TCRdb's table has in-frame clones only and misses some. The table has about 130,000 clones, about 75% seen once. The sample consisted of peripheral blood. The receptors come from a man aged 80 or over with acute or convalescent COVID-19.

The chain combines TRBV19 with TRBJ1-5; 9 positions match TRBD1. Germline V CDR1 and CDR2: LNHDA, SQIVND (reference sequence). The CDR3 consists of 15 residues. Trimming at V came to 6 bases and at J to 4 bases, leaving 7 bases not matched to a gene. CDR3 amino acids: CASSQDRGRNQPQHF. The CDR3 DNA sequence: TGTGCCAGTAGCCAGGACAGGGGAAGAAATCAGCCCCAGCATTTT. Drawing the rest from reference TRBV19 and TRBJ1-5, the complete variable domain is DGGITQSPKYLFRKEGQNVTLSCEQNLNHDAMYWYRQDPGQGLRLIYYSQIVNDFQKGDIAEGYSVSREKKESFPLTVTSAQKNPTAFYLCASSQDRGRNQPQHFGDGTRLSIL.

This clone was observed a handful of times. The CDR3 loop reads CASSARTGNTEAFF. CDR3 DNA sequence: TGCGCCAGCAGCGCCCGAACAGGGAACACTGAAGCTTTCTTT. The rearrangement links TRBV5-1 to TRBJ1-1, with D tentatively TRBD1 (5 bases). Per the germline V gene, CDR1 is SGHRS and CDR2 is YFSETQ. Trimming left V 4 bases short and J 1 base short, with 11 bases between. This CDR3 is 14 amino acids long.

The J gene is TRBJ1-5, the V gene TRBV5-1, with D possibly matching TRBD1 (6 bases). This CDR3 is built from 15 residues. Germline values: CDR1 SGHRS, CDR2 YFSETQ. The ends were cut back, 0 bases at V and 4 bases at J, with 11 bases in the middle. The CDR3 reads CASSLDGDKNQPQHF. The CDR3 region has the DNA TGCGCCAGCAGCTTGGACGGGGACAAAAATCAGCCCCAGCATTTT.

This clone was detected a few times. V usage is TRBV5-4 and J usage is TRBJ1-2, with D possibly matching TRBD1 (5 bases). Germline CDR1 and CDR2: SGHNT and YYREEE (reference sequence). The CDR3 has 13 amino acids. V lost 4 bases and J 1 base, leaving 8 bases between the germline ends. The CDR3 here is CASSRGYNYGYTF. The CDR3 DNA is TGTGCCAGCAGCCGGGGGTATAACTATGGCTACACCTTC.

This rearrangement joins TRBV4-3 to TRBJ2-7; 10 nucleotides agree with TRBD2. CDR3 length equals 19 residues. J was trimmed by 2 bases and V by 1 base; bases with no gene match: 14. The germline gives CDR1 LGHNA, CDR2 YSLEER. This CDR3 is CASSQGVASTSGFPYEQYF. The CDR3 DNA sequence: TGCGCCAGCAGCCAAGGGGTGGCATCGACTAGCGGGTTCCCCTACGAGCAGTACTTC.

The chain couples TRBV18 to TRBJ2-5; D possibly corresponds to TRBD2 (5 bases). The V end was cut by 2 bases, the J end by 1 base, with 14 bases between. The CDR3 has 16 residues. The germline V gene encodes CDR1 KGHSH and CDR2 LQKENI. In DNA, the CDR3 is TGTGCCAGCTCACCAGGTTCCACGGGGTCCCAAGAGACCCAGTACTTC. Translated, it gives CASSPGSTGSQETQYF.

The CDR3 bases are TGTGCCAGCAGCTTAGCGCGCAGGATAGATACGCAGTATTTT. Its protein is CASSLARRIDTQYF. The chain links TRBV7-2 to TRBJ2-3, with D uncertain. The CDR3 consists of 14 residues. The germline V and J ends were trimmed by 0 bases and 5 bases, with 9 bases remaining between them. Germline CDR1 is SGHTA and CDR2 is FQGNSA.

The chain employs TRBV3-1 (or the pseudogene TRBV3-2) and TRBJ1-5; D gene unclear. The CDR3 is 15 amino acids. Germline CDR1 reads LGHDT; CDR2 reads YNNKEL (reference sequence). V lost 0 bases and J 7 bases, leaving 13 bases between the germline ends. The CDR3 sequence is CASSQDYSAGQPQHF. DNA of the CDR3: TGTGCCAGCAGCCAAGATTATTCCGCAGGCCAGCCCCAGCATTTT.